This T cell receptor (beta chain) was sequenced for a study of cytomegalovirus exposure and HLA in healthy donors. General study points: TCR beta V segments were, for the most part, productive about 90% or about 30% of the time in an earlier analysis.

Germline CDR1 and CDR2: SGHNT and YYREEE (reference sequence). CDR3 length: 14 amino acids. Trimming left V 0 bases short and J 5 bases short, with 11 bases between. This clone was observed a handful of times. No antigen is known for it. Both 60 Vbeta primers and 13 Jbeta primers went into the PCR. The repertoire was sequenced with immunoSEQ multiplex PCR; TCRdb's copy has only in-frame clones and lacks some. Here the sample spans about 190,000 clones, more than 9.5% being singletons. The clonotype originates from a man aged 45-65 years in good health and CMV-seropositive. The rearrangement joins TRBV5-4 to TRBJ2-5; D may be TRBD2 (5 bases). Input material: PBMCs. Written as DNA, the CDR3 is TGTGCCAGCAGCTTGGGTCGGGAAGGGGAGACCCAGTACTTC. Residues: CASSLGREGETQYF.